This T cell receptor (beta chain) was identified during a study of response to subunit inactivated influenza vaccine. TCRdb re-called the RT-PCR reads through MiXCR, storing one row per CDR3 protein. The data show hundreds of thousands of distinct CDR3 sequences, approximately 15% seen once. Worth noting for this clonotype: Its target is not known.

Study conclusions and caveats: The authors offered the suggestion that each seasonal influenza vaccination recruits few new T cells.

Germline V gene data show CDR1 as MNHEY and CDR2 as SVGEGT. CDR3 length: 12 amino acids. V gave up 5 bases and J gave up 2 bases, with 7 bases separating them. Sample: PBMCs from blood, taken less than 15 days before vaccination. This receptor was identified in a man aged 50-59 years who received an inactivated influenza vaccine. V and J are TRBV6-2 or TRBV6-3 and TRBJ2-7; D gene uncertain. The CDR3 sequence is CASSPYAYEQYF. CDR3 DNA sequence: TGTGCCAGCAGTCCTTACGCCTACGAGCAGTACTTC.